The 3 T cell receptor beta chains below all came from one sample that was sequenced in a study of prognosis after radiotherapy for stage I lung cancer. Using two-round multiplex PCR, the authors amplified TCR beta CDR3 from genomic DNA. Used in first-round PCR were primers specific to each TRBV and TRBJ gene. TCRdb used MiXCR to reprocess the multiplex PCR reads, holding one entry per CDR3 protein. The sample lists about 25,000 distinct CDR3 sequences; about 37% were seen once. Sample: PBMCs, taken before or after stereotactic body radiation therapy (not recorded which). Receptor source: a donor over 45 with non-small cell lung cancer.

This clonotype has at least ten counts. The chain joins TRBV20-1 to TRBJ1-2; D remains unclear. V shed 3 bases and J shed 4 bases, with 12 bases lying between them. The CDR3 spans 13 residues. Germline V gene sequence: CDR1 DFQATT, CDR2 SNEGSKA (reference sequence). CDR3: CSASTVSSYGYTF. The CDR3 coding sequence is TGCAGTGCTAGTACGGTTTCTAGCTATGGCTACACCTTC.

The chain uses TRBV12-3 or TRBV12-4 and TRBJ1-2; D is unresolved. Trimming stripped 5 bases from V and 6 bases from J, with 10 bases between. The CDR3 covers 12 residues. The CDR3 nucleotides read TGTGCCAGCAGTCGGACTTCAGATGGCTACACCTTC. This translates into CASSRTSDGYTF.

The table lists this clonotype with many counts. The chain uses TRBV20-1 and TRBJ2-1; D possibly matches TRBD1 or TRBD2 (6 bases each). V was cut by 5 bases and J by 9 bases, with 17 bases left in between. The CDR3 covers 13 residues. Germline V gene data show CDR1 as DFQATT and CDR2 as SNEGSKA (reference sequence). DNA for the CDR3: TGCAGTGCTCTTCGTGGGGGGCTGAGTGAGCAGTTCTTC. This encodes CSALRGGLSEQFF.